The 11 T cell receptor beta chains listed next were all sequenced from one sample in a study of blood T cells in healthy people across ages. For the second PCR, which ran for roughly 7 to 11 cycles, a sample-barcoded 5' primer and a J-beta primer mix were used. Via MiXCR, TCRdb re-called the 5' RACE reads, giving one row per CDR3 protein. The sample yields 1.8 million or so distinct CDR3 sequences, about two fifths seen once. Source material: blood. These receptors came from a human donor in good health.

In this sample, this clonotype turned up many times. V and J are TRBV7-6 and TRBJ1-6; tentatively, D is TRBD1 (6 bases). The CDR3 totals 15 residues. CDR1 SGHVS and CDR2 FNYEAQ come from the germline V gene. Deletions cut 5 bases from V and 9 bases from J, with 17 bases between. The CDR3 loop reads CASSLTTGQGSPLHF. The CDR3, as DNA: TGTGCCAGCAGCCTTACCACAGGGCAGGGTTCACCCCTCCACTTT. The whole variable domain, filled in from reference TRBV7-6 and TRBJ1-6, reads GAGVSQSPRYKVTKRGQDVALRCDPISGHVSLYWYRQALGQGPEFLTYFNYEAQQDKSGLPNDRFSAERPEGSISTLTIQRTEQRDSAMYRCASSLTTGQGSPLHFGNGTRLTVT.

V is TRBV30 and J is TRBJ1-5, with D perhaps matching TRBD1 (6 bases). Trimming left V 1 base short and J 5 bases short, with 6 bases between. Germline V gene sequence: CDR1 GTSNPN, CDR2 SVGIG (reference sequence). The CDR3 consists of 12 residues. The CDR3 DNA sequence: TGTGCCTGGAGTGGGGGGCATCAGCCCCAGCATTTT. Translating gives CAWSGGHQPQHF.

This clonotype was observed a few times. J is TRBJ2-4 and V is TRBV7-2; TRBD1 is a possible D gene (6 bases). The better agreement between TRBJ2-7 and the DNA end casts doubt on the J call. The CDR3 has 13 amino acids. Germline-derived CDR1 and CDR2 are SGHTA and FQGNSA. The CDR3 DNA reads TGTGCCAGCAGCCCCGAGACAGGCCGCGAGCAGTACTTC. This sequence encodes CASSPETGREQYF.

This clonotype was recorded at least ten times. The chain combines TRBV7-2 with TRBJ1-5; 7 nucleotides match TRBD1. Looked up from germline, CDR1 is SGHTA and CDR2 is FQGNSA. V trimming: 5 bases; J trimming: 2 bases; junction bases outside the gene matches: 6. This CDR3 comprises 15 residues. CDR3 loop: CASSNRGLGNQPQHF. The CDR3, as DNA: TGTGCCAGCAGCAACAGGGGCCTCGGCAATCAGCCCCAGCATTTT.

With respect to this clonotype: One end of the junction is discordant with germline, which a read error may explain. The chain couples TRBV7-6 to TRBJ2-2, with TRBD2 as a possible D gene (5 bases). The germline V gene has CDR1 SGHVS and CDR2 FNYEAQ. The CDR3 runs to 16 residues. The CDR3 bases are TGTGCCAGCAGCTCCCAGGCCAGAGCTGTCACCGGGGAGCGGTTTTTT. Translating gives CASSSQARAVTGERFF. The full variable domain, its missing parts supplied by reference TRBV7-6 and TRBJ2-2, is GAGVSQSPRYKVTKRGQDVALRCDPISGHVSLYWYRQALGQGPEFLTYFNYEAQQDKSGLPNDRFSAERPEGSISTLTIQRTEQRDSAMYRCASSSQARAVTGERFFGEGSRLTVL.

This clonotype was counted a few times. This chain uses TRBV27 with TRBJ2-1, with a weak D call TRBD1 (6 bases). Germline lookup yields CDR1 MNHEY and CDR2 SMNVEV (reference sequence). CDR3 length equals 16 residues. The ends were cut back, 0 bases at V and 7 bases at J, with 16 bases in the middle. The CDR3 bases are TGTGCCAGCAGTTTATCAGGCGCTTGGGGGCAGAATGAGCAGTTCTTC. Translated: CASSLSGAWGQNEQFF.

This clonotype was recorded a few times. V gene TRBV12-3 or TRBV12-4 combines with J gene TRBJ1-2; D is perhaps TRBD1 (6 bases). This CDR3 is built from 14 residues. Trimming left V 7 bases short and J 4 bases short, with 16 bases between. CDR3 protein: CASTNTGLGYGYTF. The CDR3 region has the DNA TGTGCCAGCACGAATACAGGGTTGGGCTATGGCTACACCTTC.

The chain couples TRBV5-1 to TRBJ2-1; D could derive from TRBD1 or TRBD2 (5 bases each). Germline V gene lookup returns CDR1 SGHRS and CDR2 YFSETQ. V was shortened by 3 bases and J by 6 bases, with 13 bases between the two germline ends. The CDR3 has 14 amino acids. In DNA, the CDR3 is TGCGCCAGCAGCTACGGGACCGCGGGCAATGAGCAGTTCTTC. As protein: CASSYGTAGNEQFF.

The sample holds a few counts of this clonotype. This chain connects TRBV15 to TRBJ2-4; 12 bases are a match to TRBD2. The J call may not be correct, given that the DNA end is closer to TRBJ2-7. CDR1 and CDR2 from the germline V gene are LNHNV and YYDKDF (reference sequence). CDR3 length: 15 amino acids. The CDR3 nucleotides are TGTGCCACCAGCTCCTCGGGACTAGCGGGTTACGAGCAGTACTTC. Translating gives CATSSSGLAGYEQYF.

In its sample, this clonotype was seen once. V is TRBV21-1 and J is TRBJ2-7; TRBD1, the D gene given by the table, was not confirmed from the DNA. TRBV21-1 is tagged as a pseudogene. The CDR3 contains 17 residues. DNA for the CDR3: TGTGCCAGCAGCAAATTAGGGGACAGGGGAGCCTGCTACGAGCAGTACTTC. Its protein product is CASSKLGDRGACYEQYF.

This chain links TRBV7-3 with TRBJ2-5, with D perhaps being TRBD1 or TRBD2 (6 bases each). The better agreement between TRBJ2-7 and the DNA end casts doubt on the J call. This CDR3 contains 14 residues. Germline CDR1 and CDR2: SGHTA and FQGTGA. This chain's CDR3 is CASIVVRGGDEQYF. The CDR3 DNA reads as TGTGCCAGCATAGTCGTCAGGGGAGGCGACGAGCAGTACTTC.